Listed here are 4 T cell receptor beta chains from one sample, sequenced in a study of cytomegalovirus exposure and HLA in healthy donors. The assay was immunoSEQ multiplex PCR, and TCRdb's table has in-frame clones only and misses some. The table includes roughly 330,000 clones, around 90% detected once. Sequencing input: PBMCs. Receptor source: a woman in her thirties in good health and CMV-seropositive.

The V call is TRBV28, the J call TRBJ2-7, with D possibly being TRBD1 or TRBD2 (6 bases each). The CDR3 has 12 residues. The germline gives CDR1 MDHEN, CDR2 SYDVKM. V was shortened by 5 bases and J by 12 bases, with 17 bases between the two germline ends. The CDR3 DNA reads TGTGCCAGCAGTCGGGGGCAACGAAGTCCGTACTTC. It translates to CASSRGQRSPYF. The complete variable domain, with remaining parts taken from reference TRBV28 and TRBJ2-7, reads DVKVTQSSRYLVKRTGEKVFLECVQDMDHENMFWYRQDPGLGLRLIYFSYDVKMKEKGDIPEGYSVSREKKERFSLILESASTNQTSMYLCASSRGQRSPYFGPGTRLTVT.

The chain is built from TRBV10-3 and TRBJ1-6; no clear D. Germline lookup yields CDR1 ENHRY and CDR2 SYGVKD. Trimming shortened V by 3 bases and J by 0 bases, and 6 bases separated the two germline ends. The CDR3 loop spans 15 amino acids. Here the CDR3 DNA reads TGTGCCATCAGTGACAGAAGCTCCTATAATTCACCCCTCCACTTT. Its protein product is CAISDRSSYNSPLHF.

This chain uses TRBV9 with TRBJ2-5; 12 bases line up with TRBD2. Unmatched junction bases numbered 8, after V lost 3 bases and J lost 2 bases. The length of the CDR3 is 17 residues. Germline lookup yields CDR1 SGDLS and CDR2 YYNGEE. CDR3 sequence (DNA): TGTGCCAGCAGCGCGAACCCTCTAGCGGGGGGGCAAGAGACCCAGTACTTC. This codes for CASSANPLAGGQETQYF.

The V and J genes are TRBV7-2 and TRBJ2-1, with no clear D. The CDR3 consists of 15 residues. CDR1 and CDR2 (germline): SGHTA, FQGNSA. V was pared by 1 base and J by 6 bases, with 13 bases between. The CDR3 region is CASSLGSLNSNEQFF. The DNA of the CDR3 is TGTGCCAGCAGCTTAGGTAGCCTTAATAGCAATGAGCAGTTCTTC.